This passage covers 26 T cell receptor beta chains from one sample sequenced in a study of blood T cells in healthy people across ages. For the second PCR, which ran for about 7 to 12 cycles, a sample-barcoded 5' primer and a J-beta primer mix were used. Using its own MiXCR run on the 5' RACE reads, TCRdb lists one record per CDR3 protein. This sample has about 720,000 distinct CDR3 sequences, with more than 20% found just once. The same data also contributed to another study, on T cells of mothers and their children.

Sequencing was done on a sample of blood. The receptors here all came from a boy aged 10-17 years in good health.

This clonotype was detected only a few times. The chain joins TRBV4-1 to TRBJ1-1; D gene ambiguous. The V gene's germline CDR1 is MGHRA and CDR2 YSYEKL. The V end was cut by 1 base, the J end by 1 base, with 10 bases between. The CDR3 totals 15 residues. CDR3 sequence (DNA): TGCGCCAGCAGCCAAGCTGTGGGCGAGAACACTGAAGCTTTCTTT. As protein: CASSQAVGENTEAFF.

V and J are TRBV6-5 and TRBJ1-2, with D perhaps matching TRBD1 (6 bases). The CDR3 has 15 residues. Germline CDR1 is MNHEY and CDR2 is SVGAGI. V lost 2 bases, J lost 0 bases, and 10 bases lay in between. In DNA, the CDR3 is TGTGCCAGCAGTTACCAGACAGGATCTAACTATGGCTACACCTTC. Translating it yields CASSYQTGSNYGYTF.

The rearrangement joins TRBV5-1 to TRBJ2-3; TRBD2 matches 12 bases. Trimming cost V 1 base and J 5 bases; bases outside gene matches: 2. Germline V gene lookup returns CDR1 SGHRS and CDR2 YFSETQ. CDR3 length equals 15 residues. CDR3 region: CASSLWTSGEDTQYF. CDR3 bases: TGCGCCAGCAGCTTGTGGACTAGCGGGGAAGATACGCAGTATTTT.

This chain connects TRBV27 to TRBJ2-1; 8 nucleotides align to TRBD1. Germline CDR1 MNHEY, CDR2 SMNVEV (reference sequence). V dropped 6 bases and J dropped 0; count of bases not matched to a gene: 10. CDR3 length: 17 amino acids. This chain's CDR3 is CASREWEQGVSYNEQFF. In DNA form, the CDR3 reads TGTGCCAGCAGGGAGTGGGAACAGGGGGTCTCCTACAATGAGCAGTTCTTC.

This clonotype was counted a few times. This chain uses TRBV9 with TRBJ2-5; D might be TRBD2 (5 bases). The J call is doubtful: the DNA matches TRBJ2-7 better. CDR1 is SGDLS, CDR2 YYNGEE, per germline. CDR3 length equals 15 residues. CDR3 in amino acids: CASSPGMGTGYEQYF. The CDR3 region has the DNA TGTGCCAGCAGCCCGGGGATGGGAACGGGCTACGAGCAGTACTTC.

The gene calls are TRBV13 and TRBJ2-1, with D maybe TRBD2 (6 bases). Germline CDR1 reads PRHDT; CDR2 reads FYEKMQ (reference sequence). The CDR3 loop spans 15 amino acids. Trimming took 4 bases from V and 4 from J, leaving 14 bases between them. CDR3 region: CASSYLLAEYNEQFF. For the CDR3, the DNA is TGTGCCAGCAGCTACCTCTTAGCGGAGTACAATGAGCAGTTCTTC.

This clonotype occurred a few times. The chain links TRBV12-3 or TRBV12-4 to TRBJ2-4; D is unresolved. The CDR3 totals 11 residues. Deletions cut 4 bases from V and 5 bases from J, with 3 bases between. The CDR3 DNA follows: TGTGCCAGCAGTTCCGAAAACATTCAGTACTTC. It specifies CASSSENIQYF.

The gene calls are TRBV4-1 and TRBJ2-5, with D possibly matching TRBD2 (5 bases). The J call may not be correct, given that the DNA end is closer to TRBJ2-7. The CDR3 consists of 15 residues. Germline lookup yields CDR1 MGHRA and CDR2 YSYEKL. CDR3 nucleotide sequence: TGCGCCAGCAGCCATCGACCTGAGGGAGTCTACGAGCAGTACTTC. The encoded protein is CASSHRPEGVYEQYF.

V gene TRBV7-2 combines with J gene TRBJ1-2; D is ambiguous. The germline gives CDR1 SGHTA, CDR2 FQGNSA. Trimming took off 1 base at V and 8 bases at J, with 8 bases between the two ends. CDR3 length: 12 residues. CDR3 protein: CASSLVTWGYTF. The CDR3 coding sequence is TGTGCCAGCAGCTTAGTCACTTGGGGCTACACCTTC.

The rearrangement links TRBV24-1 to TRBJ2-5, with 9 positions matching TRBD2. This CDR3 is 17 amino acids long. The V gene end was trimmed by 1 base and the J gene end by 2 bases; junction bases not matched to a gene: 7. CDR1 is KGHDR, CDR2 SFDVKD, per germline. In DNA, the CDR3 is TGTGCCACCAGTGATTTCGGGCGGGGGGGCCGGCAAGAGACCCAGTACTTC. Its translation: CATSDFGRGGRQETQYF.

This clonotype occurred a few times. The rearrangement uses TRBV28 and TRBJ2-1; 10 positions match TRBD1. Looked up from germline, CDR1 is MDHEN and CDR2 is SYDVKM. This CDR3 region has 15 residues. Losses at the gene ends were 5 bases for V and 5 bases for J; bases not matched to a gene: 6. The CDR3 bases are TGTGCCAGCAGTACATCCGGGACAGGGGACAATGAGCAGTTCTTC. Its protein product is CASSTSGTGDNEQFF.

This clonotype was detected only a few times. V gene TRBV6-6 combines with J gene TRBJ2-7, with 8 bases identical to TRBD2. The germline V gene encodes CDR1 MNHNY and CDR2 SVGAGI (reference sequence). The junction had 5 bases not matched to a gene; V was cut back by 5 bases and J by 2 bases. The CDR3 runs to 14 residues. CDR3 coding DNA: TGTGCCAGCAGTGACACGGGGGGGGCCTACGAGCAGTACTTC. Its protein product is CASSDTGGAYEQYF.

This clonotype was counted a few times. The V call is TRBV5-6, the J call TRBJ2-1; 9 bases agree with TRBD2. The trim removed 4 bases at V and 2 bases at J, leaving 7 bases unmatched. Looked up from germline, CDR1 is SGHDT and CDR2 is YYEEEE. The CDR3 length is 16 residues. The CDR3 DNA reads TGTGCCAGCAGCGACCAGACTAGCGGAGCCTACAATGAGCAGTTCTTC. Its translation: CASSDQTSGAYNEQFF.

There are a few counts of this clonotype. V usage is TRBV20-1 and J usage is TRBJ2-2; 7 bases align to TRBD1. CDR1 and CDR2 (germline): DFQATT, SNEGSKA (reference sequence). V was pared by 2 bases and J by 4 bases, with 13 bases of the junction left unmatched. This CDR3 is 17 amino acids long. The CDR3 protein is CSARRTPTGWITGELFF. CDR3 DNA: TGCAGTGCTAGACGAACCCCGACAGGGTGGATCACCGGGGAGCTGTTTTTT.

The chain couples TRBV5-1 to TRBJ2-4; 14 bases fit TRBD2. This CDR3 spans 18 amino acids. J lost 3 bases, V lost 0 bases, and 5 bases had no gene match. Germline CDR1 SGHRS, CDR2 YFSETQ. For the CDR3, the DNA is TGCGCCAGCAGCTTGGGTGGACTAGCGGGAGGCGGCAAAAACATTCAGTACTTC. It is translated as CASSLGGLAGGGKNIQYF.

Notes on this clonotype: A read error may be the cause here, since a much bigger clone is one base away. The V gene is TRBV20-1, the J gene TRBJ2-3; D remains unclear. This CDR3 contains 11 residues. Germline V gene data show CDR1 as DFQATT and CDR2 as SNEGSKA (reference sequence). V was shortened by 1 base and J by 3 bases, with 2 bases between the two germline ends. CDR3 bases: TGCAGTGCTAGAGTTACAGATACGCAGTATTTT. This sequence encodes CSARVTDTQYF.

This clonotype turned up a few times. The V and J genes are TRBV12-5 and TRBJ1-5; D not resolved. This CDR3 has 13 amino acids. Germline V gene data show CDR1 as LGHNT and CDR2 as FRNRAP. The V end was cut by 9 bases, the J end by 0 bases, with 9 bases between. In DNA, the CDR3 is TGTGCTAGGGGCCTTCCTAGCAATCAGCCCCAGCATTTT. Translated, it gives CARGLPSNQPQHF.

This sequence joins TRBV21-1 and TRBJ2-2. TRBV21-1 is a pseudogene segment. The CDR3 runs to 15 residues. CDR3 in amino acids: CARTGPRANTGELFF. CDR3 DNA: TGTGCCAGGACCGGACCCAGGGCGAACACCGGGGAGCTGTTTTTT.

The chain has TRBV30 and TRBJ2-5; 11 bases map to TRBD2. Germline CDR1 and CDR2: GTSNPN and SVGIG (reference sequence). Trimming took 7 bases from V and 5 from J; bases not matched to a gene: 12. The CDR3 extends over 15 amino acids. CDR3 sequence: CAYQPGLAVLETQYF. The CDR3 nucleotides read TGTGCCTACCAACCGGGACTAGCGGTTTTGGAGACCCAGTACTTC.

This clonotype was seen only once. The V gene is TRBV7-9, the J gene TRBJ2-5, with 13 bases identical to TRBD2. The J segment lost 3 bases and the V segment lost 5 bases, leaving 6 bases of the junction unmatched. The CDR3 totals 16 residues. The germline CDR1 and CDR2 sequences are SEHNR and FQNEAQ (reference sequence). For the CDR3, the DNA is TGTGCCAGCAGCCCGACTAGCGGGGGGTTGAAAGAGACCCAGTACTTC. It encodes CASSPTSGGLKETQYF.

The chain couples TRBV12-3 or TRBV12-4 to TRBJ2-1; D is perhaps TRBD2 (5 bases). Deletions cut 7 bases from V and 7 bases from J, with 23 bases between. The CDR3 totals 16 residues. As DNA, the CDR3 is TGTGCCAGCACCCCTACCGGGGTTGAAATCATTAATGAGCAGTTCTTC. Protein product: CASTPTGVEIINEQFF.

CDR3 nucleotide sequence: TGTGCCAGCACCCACGATCGTCTTGGGTCCTACGAGCAGTACTTC. Translated: CASTHDRLGSYEQYF. The V and J genes are TRBV2 and TRBJ2-5, with D unresolved. The J call could be wrong; TRBJ2-7 is a better fit for the DNA end. CDR3 size: 15 residues. Germline V gives CDR1 SNHLY, CDR2 FYNNEI.

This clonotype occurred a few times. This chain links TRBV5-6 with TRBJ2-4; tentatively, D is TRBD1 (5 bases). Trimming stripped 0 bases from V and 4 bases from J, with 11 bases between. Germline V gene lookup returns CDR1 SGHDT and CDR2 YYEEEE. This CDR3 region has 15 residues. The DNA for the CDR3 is TGTGCCAGCAGCTTGGCCTCCAGGGTGAAAAACATTCAGTACTTC. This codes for CASSLASRVKNIQYF.

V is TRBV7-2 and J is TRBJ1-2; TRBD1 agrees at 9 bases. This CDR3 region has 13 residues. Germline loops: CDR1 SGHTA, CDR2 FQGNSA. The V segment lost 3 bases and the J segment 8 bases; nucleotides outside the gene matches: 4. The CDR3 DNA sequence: TGTGCCAGCAGCTTTGGACAGGGGCAAGGCTACACCTTC. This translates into CASSFGQGQGYTF.

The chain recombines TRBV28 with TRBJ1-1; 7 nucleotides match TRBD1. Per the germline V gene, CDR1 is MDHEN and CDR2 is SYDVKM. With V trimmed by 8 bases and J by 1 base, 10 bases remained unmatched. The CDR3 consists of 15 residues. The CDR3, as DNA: TGTGCCAGCTATGAGGGAGGGGGCAGGAACACTGAAGCTTTCTTT. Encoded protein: CASYEGGGRNTEAFF.

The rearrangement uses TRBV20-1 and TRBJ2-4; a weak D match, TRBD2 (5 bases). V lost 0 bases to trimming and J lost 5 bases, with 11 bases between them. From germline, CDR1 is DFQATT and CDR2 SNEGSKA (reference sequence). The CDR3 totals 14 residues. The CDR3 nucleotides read TGCAGTGCTAGAGATGGGAGAGGTGAAAACATTCAGTACTTC. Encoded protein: CSARDGRGENIQYF.